This entry lists 17 T cell receptor beta chains sequenced from one sample in a study of a mutant IDH1 vaccine in newly diagnosed glioma (dated by TCRdb to the early 2020s). What the time point label conveys for this sample: week 5, during vaccination. Each vaccine dose, consisting of 300 ug of a 20-mer mutant IDH1 peptide in Montanide, was administered subcutaneously with topical imiquimod. Their specific antigens are unknown. The protocol used for the library was the immunoSEQ multiplex PCR assay. In TCRdb, the immuneACCESS table is reduced to in-frame sequences with V and J assigned. These tables do not hold every clone; where another copy was compared, an unresolved V gene accounts for under half, and the others remain unexplained. The sample profile shows approximately 60,000 clones; approximately 82% of them were found once. 3% to 3.5% of the sample is taken by the ten largest. The sample was PBMCs, taken from a glioma patient whose treatment included an IDH1 peptide vaccine. These receptors all come from a woman between 18 and 30 years old with glioma. Some clones in this sample may be carry-over from other donors' samples.

The chain recombines TRBV29-1 with TRBJ2-1; 8 bases agree with TRBD2. V was pared by 0 bases and J by 4 bases, with 8 bases of the junction left unmatched. Germline V gene lookup returns CDR1 SQVTM and CDR2 ANQGSEA. This CDR3 has 16 amino acids. CDR3 loop: CSVEDPQRETYNEQFF. CDR3 in DNA: TGCAGCGTTGAAGATCCCCAGCGGGAGACTTACAATGAGCAGTTCTTC.

The chain links TRBV9 to TRBJ2-7; 7 positions match TRBD2. With 0 bases clipped from V and 6 bases from J, the junction kept 3 bases outside the gene matches. Germline CDR1 is SGDLS and CDR2 is YYNGEE. The CDR3 is 13 residues long. The CDR3 DNA is TGTGCCAGCAGCGTAGTTCCTAGCGGCGAGCAGTACTTC. Residues: CASSVVPSGEQYF.

The chain couples TRBV6-6 to TRBJ1-2; 10 bases are a match to TRBD1. The CDR3 is 15 amino acids. Trimming removed 4 bases from V and 6 bases from J; junction bases left unmatched: 8. Per the germline V gene, CDR1 is MNHNY and CDR2 is SVGAGI (reference sequence). The CDR3 loop reads CASSSTRQGAHGYTF. Written as DNA, the CDR3 is TGTGCCAGCAGTTCTACCCGACAGGGGGCCCATGGCTACACCTTC.

The rearrangement joins TRBV25-1 to TRBJ2-1; TRBD2 agrees at 8 bases. The CDR3 has 16 amino acids. The germline V gene encodes CDR1 MGHDK and CDR2 SYGVNS. Trimming took 2 bases from V and 2 from J; bases not matched to a gene: 5. CDR3 sequence reads: CASSEAGGTTYNEQFF. The CDR3 DNA reads as TGTGCCAGCAGTGAAGCGGGGGGAACGACCTACAATGAGCAGTTCTTC. Complete variable domain (other parts from reference TRBV25-1 and TRBJ2-1): EADIYQTPRYLVIGTGKKITLECSQTMGHDKMYWYQQDPGMELHLIHYSYGVNSTEKGDLSSESTVSRIRTEHFPLTLESARPSHTSQYLCASSEAGGTTYNEQFFGPGTRLTVL.

The chain carries TRBV5-1 and TRBJ1-2, with a tentative D call TRBD1 (6 bases). This CDR3 region has 15 residues. V was pared by 0 bases and J by 3 bases, with 12 bases between. Germline V lookup: CDR1 SGHRS, CDR2 YFSETQ. The CDR3 nucleotides are TGCGCCAGCAGCTTGGCGGCAGGGGACGACTATGGCTACACCTTC. This encodes CASSLAAGDDYGYTF.

The chain couples TRBV6-1 to TRBJ1-4; D is ambiguous. Trimming cost V 8 bases and J 8 bases, with 18 bases left between them. Germline V CDR1 and CDR2: MNHNS, SASEGT. The CDR3 is made up of 14 amino acids. In DNA form, the CDR3 reads TGTGCCAGCGGTGGAGGTGGTCCTGGGGAAAAACTGTTTTTT. Protein product: CASGGGGPGEKLFF.

The chain is built from TRBV5-4 and TRBJ2-7; no clear D gene. The germline CDR1 and CDR2 sequences are SGHNT and YYREEE (reference sequence). This CDR3 contains 13 residues. V lost 0 bases and J lost 3, with 7 bases in between. The DNA of the CDR3 is TGTGCCAGCAGCTTGGTCTCCAGCTACGAGCAGTACTTC. As protein: CASSLVSSYEQYF.

Here the CDR3 DNA reads TGTGCCAGCAGTCGTAGCGGGAGCACAGATACGCAGTATTTT. It codes for CASSRSGSTDTQYF. V is TRBV6-5 and J is TRBJ2-3; 7 bases map to TRBD2. Unmatched junction bases numbered 2, after V lost 5 bases and J lost 0 bases. Germline V gene sequence: CDR1 MNHEY, CDR2 SVGAGI. This CDR3 comprises 14 residues.

V gene TRBV21-1 combines with J gene TRBJ1-2. TRBV21-1 is termed a pseudogene. The CDR3 totals 16 residues. DNA of the CDR3: TGTGCCAGCAGCAAAGCAGACGGACCGGGAAACTATGGCTACACCTTC. Encoded protein: CASSKADGPGNYGYTF.

The chain couples TRBV29-1 to TRBJ2-7; the match to TRBD1 covers 7 bases. Per germline, CDR1 SQVTM and CDR2 ANQGSEA. The CDR3 runs 14 residues. V trimming: 4 bases; J trimming: 9 bases; junction bases outside the gene matches: 15. This CDR3 is CSVATTGSTSVQYF. The CDR3 DNA reads as TGCAGCGTTGCAACGACAGGGTCTACGAGCGTGCAGTACTTC.

The chain has TRBV9 and TRBJ1-5, with a possible D match to TRBD1 (6 bases). This CDR3 contains 14 residues. Germline V gene sequence: CDR1 SGDLS, CDR2 YYNGEE. V gave up 5 bases and J gave up 3 bases, with 12 bases separating them. The CDR3 is CASSGGGPNQPQHF. In DNA, the CDR3 is TGTGCCAGCAGTGGTGGGGGGCCCAATCAGCCCCAGCATTTT.

The J gene is TRBJ2-5, the V gene TRBV6-1, with 9 positions matching TRBD1. Germline assignment: CDR1 MNHNS and CDR2 SASEGT. Trimming at V came to 4 bases and at J to 4 bases, leaving 4 bases not matched to a gene. This CDR3 contains 14 residues. This CDR3 is CASSAPTGGETQYF. In DNA, the CDR3 is TGTGCCAGCAGTGCCCCGACAGGGGGAGAGACCCAGTACTTC.

The CDR3 region has the DNA TGTGCCAGCAGTGAAGGGCAGGGTTATAGGTCGAACACTGAAGCTTTCTTT. Its protein is CASSEGQGYRSNTEAFF. The chain is built from TRBV6-1 and TRBJ1-1; D might be TRBD1 (5 bases). The CDR3 length is 17 residues. V was trimmed by 1 base and J by 1 base, leaving 16 bases between them. The germline V gene has CDR1 MNHNS and CDR2 SASEGT.

The CDR3 here is CASSLVDSQETQYF. The CDR3 region has the DNA TGTGCCAGCAGCTTGGTGGATAGCCAAGAGACCCAGTACTTC. The J gene is TRBJ2-5, the V gene TRBV5-4; D remains unclear. V lost 0 bases to trimming and J lost 1 base, with 7 bases between them. The CDR3 is 14 amino acids. In germline, CDR1 is SGHNT, CDR2 YYREEE (reference sequence).

V gene TRBV10-2 combines with J gene TRBJ1-1, with a tentative D call TRBD1 (5 bases). The CDR3 is 15 amino acids. The germline V gene has CDR1 WSHSY and CDR2 SAAADI. Trimming took off 6 bases at V and 4 bases at J, with 18 bases between the two ends. CDR3: CASSLGTGEFTEAFF. The CDR3 coding sequence is TGCGCCAGCAGCCTTGGGACGGGGGAGTTCACTGAAGCTTTCTTT.

V is TRBV6-1 and J is TRBJ1-1; D perhaps matches TRBD1 (5 bases). CDR3 length: 14 residues. The germline V and J ends were trimmed by 6 bases and 4 bases, with 15 bases remaining between them. Germline-derived CDR1 and CDR2 are MNHNS and SASEGT. The CDR3 sequence: CASREGRWGTEAFF. As DNA, the CDR3 is TGTGCCAGCAGGGAGGGACGGTGGGGCACTGAAGCTTTCTTT.

The CDR3 loop is CSVYPGQGGYGYTF. For the CDR3, the DNA is TGCAGCGTCTATCCGGGACAGGGGGGCTATGGCTACACCTTC. This chain uses TRBV29-1 with TRBJ1-2; 11 positions agree with TRBD1. The germline CDR1 and CDR2 sequences are SQVTM and ANQGSEA. The CDR3 consists of 14 residues. Trimming cost V 6 bases and J 4 bases; bases outside gene matches: 7.